The T cell receptor beta chain described here comes from a study of cytomegalovirus exposure and HLA in healthy donors. Overall study results and limits: Across donors, sequencing depth was assumed by presence/absence analyses to be roughly uniform.

With 60 Vbeta and 13 Jbeta primers, the PCR was carried out. Measured with immunoSEQ multiplex PCR; TCRdb has only the in-frame clones, and not every one. The sample comprises roughly 150,000 clones, around 10% of which are singletons, and under 2% rests with the top ten. The CDR3 has 14 amino acids. The germline V gene encodes CDR1 LNHDA and CDR2 SQIVND (reference sequence). V gave up 0 bases and J gave up 7 bases, with 12 bases separating them. As to this clone: What it binds is not known.

The origin of this receptor is a man in his forties or fifties in good health and CMV-seronegative. The sequencing sample was made of PBMCs. The V gene is TRBV19, the J gene TRBJ2-5, with D tentatively TRBD1 (5 bases). The CDR3 bases are TGTGCCAGTAGTATAGATGGGGCTCCAGGGACCCAGTACTTC. Translating gives CASSIDGAPGTQYF.